This entry lists 10 T cell receptor beta chains sequenced from one sample in a study of blood T cell repertoires in COVID-19. The table came from immunoSEQ multiplex PCR; TCRdb's copy has only in-frame clones and leaves some out. The table has 98,000 or so clones, roughly 70% seen once. Material: peripheral blood. Receptors originate from a woman aged 40-49 years with acute or convalescent COVID-19.

The chain recombines TRBV3-1 (or the pseudogene TRBV3-2) with TRBJ2-3; 8 bases agree with TRBD1. Per the germline V gene, CDR1 is LGHDT and CDR2 is YNNKEL (reference sequence). CDR3 length: 15 amino acids. Unmatched junction bases numbered 3, after V lost 1 base and J lost 3 bases. In DNA form, the CDR3 reads TGTGCCAGCAGCCAAGCGGGACAGGCTACAGATACGCAGTATTTT. Amino acids: CASSQAGQATDTQYF.

The rearrangement links TRBV5-1 to TRBJ1-5; 7 bases map to TRBD1. CDR1 and CDR2 from the germline V gene are SGHRS and YFSETQ. With V trimmed by 0 bases and J by 0 bases, 0 bases remained unmatched. The CDR3 contains 15 residues. The DNA of the CDR3 is TGCGCCAGCAGCTTGGGGGACAGTAGCAATCAGCCCCAGCATTTT. This translates into CASSLGDSSNQPQHF.

This clone was picked up one time. This chain connects TRBV6-5 to TRBJ2-7, with 10 bases that match TRBD2. Germline loops: CDR1 MNHEY, CDR2 SVGAGI. The CDR3 covers 14 residues. Losses at the gene ends were 6 bases for V and 4 bases for J; bases not matched to a gene: 6. The CDR3 sequence: CASRLAGGDYEQYF. For the CDR3, the DNA is TGTGCCAGCAGGTTAGCGGGGGGCGATTACGAGCAGTACTTC.

The chain carries TRBV5-1 and TRBJ1-2; D gene ambiguous. The V end lost 4 bases, the J end lost 11 bases, and 21 bases lay between the germline ends. In germline, CDR1 is SGHRS, CDR2 YFSETQ. CDR3 length: 14 residues. The DNA for the CDR3 is TGCGCCAGCAGCCTTCGATGGACTACGGATTTTTACACCTTC. It translates to CASSLRWTTDFYTF.

This clone showed up just once. The chain couples TRBV7-9 to TRBJ2-5; no clear D. Deletions cut 4 bases from V and 3 bases from J, with 9 bases between. This CDR3 spans 13 amino acids. The V gene's germline CDR1 is SEHNR and CDR2 FQNEAQ (reference sequence). CDR3 sequence (DNA): TGTGCCAGCAGCTCCTTCGGAGAAGAGACCCAGTACTTC. Amino acids: CASSSFGEETQYF. The entire variable domain, with the rest obtained from reference TRBV7-9 and TRBJ2-5, is as follows: DTGVSQNPRHKITKRGQNVTFRCDPISEHNRLYWYRQTLGQGPEFLTYFQNEAQLEKSRLLSDRFSAERPKGSFSTLEIQRTEQGDSAMYLCASSSFGEETQYFGPGTRLLVL.

The V gene is TRBV5-1, the J gene TRBJ2-3, with 11 nucleotides matching TRBD2. The CDR3 length is 15 residues. Trimming cost V 5 bases and J 4 bases; bases outside gene matches: 6. The V gene's germline CDR1 is SGHRS and CDR2 YFSETQ. CDR3 in amino acids: CASRLTSGGADTQYF. The CDR3 nucleotides are TGCGCCAGCAGGCTTACTAGCGGGGGTGCAGATACGCAGTATTTT. The full variable domain, its missing parts supplied by reference TRBV5-1 and TRBJ2-3, is KAGVTQTPRYLIKTRGQQVTLSCSPISGHRSVSWYQQTPGQGLQFLFEYFSETQRNKGNFPGRFSGRQFSNSRSEMNVSTLELGDSALYLCASRLTSGGADTQYFGPGTRLTVL.

In its sample, this clone was seen once. This chain uses TRBV3-1 (or the pseudogene TRBV3-2) with TRBJ2-1; D is perhaps TRBD1 (5 bases). The CDR3 has 13 amino acids. Germline CDR1 and CDR2: LGHDT and YNNKEL (reference sequence). Trimming removed 7 bases from V and 0 bases from J, with 7 bases in between. The CDR3: CASTQGSYNEQFF. The CDR3 coding sequence is TGTGCCAGCACTCAGGGCTCCTACAATGAGCAGTTCTTC.

This clone was seen only a few times. The gene calls are TRBV19 and TRBJ1-5; 8 bases are a match to TRBD1. Germline assignment: CDR1 LNHDA and CDR2 SQIVND (reference sequence). This CDR3 comprises 15 residues. Trimming at V came to 5 bases and at J to 3 bases, leaving 6 bases not matched to a gene. CDR3 residues: CASSLGQGVNQPQHF. Here the CDR3 DNA reads TGTGCCAGTAGTTTAGGACAGGGAGTCAATCAGCCCCAGCATTTT.

The V and J genes are TRBV1 and TRBJ2-3; no check of the table's D call, TRBD2, against the DNA was made. TRBV1 is a pseudogene segment. The CDR3 spans 16 residues. CDR3 bases: TGCACCAGCAGCCCATCCGCGGGGGTCCGCACAGATACGCAGTATTTT. This encodes CTSSPSAGVRTDTQYF.

The chain employs TRBV19 and TRBJ2-5; weak D call: TRBD1 (6 bases). CDR3 length: 15 amino acids. CDR1 and CDR2 (germline): LNHDA, SQIVND (reference sequence). The V gene lost 3 bases and the J gene lost 5 bases, with 16 bases spanning the gap. In DNA, the CDR3 is TGTGCCAGTAGTATCGGGCAGGGGAACTCGGAGACCCAGTACTTC. Amino acids: CASSIGQGNSETQYF.